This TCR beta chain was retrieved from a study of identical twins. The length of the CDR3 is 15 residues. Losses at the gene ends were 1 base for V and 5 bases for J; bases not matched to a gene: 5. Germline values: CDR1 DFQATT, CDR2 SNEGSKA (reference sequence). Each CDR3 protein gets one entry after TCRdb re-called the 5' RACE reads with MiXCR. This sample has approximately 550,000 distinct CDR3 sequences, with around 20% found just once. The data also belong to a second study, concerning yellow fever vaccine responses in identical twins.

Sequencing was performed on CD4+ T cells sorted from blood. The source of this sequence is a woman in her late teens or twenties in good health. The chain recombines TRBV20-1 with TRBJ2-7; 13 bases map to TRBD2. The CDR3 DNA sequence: TGCAGTGCTAGAGTCGGGACTAGCGGGAATCACGAGCAGTACTTC. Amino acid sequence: CSARVGTSGNHEQYF.